The 6 T cell receptor beta chains in this list originate from one sample, sequenced in a study of regulatory T cells in long-lasting Graves disease. The TCR beta library used iRepertoire HTBI primers with Arm-PCR amplification of CDR3. TCRdb independently ran MiXCR on the multiplex PCR reads; one entry per CDR3 protein. Of about 530,000 distinct CDR3 sequences in the sample, 16% were seen once. Regarding time point: newly diagnosed GD, antithyroid drugs for less than 3 months. The TCR library was made from RNA extracted from PBMCs. The sample was also reused in another study, on T cells in Graves' hyperthyroidism and ophthalmopathy.

Material: peripheral blood mononuclear cells (PBMCs), obtained at new diagnosis, from a patient treated with antithyroid drugs. The receptors here all came from a woman aged 35-65 years with Graves disease.

There are a few counts of this clonotype. The chain has TRBV2 and TRBJ1-2; tentatively, D is TRBD1 (5 bases). The CDR3 length is 14 residues. Looked up from germline, CDR1 is SNHLY and CDR2 is FYNNEI. Trimming left V 6 bases short and J 4 bases short, with 15 bases between. CDR3 sequence reads: CASSPPQGPYGYTF. The CDR3 bases are TGTGCCAGCAGCCCGCCCCAGGGCCCCTATGGCTACACCTTC. Combining the CDR3 with reference TRBV2 and TRBJ1-2 gives the whole variable domain EPEVTQTPSHQVTQMGQEVILRCVPISNHLYFYWYRQILGQKVEFLVSFYNNEISEKSEIFDDQFSVERPDGSNFTLKIRSTKLEDSAMYFCASSPPQGPYGYTFGSGTRLTVV.

This sequence joins TRBV4-1 and TRBJ2-7; no clear D. The CDR3 is 14 amino acids. V lost 1 base and J 0 bases, leaving 7 bases between the germline ends. Germline-derived CDR1 and CDR2 are MGHRA and YSYEKL. The CDR3 protein is CASSQVGDSYEQYF. CDR3 DNA sequence: TGCGCCAGCAGCCAAGTTGGGGACTCCTACGAGCAGTACTTC.

The table lists this clonotype with a few counts. The gene calls are TRBV20-1 and TRBJ2-3, with 7 bases aligning to TRBD2. The CDR3 runs to 17 residues. CDR1 and CDR2 from the germline V gene are DFQATT and SNEGSKA (reference sequence). With V trimmed by 1 base and J by 0 bases, 10 bases remained unmatched. CDR3 DNA sequence: TGCAGTGCTAGAGGTCTGGCTAGCGGATCTAGCACAGATACGCAGTATTTT. Amino acids: CSARGLASGSSTDTQYF.

Notes on this clonotype: One junction end does not reproduce the germline sequence, and a read error may be involved. The CDR3 DNA follows: TGTGCCAGCAGTCCCGACAGGGGGAGTTACGAGCGGTGCTTC. Protein product: CASSPDRGSYERCF. The chain links TRBV28 to TRBJ2-7, with 9 bases matching TRBD1. The CDR3 runs 14 residues. In germline, CDR1 is MDHEN, CDR2 SYDVKM.

V usage is TRBV5-1 and J usage is TRBJ2-7, with TRBD1 as a possible D gene (6 bases). Germline V gives CDR1 SGHRS, CDR2 YFSETQ. The CDR3 is made up of 13 amino acids. Trimming shortened V by 0 bases and J by 3 bases, and 7 bases separated the two germline ends. CDR3 sequence (DNA): TGCGCCAGCAGCTTGGAGGACAGCTACGAGCAGTACTTC. It yields the protein CASSLEDSYEQYF.

This clonotype was seen a few times. The chain employs TRBV6-1 and TRBJ2-7, with 10 bases fitting TRBD2. This CDR3 comprises 15 residues. Germline V CDR1 and CDR2: MNHNS, SASEGT. The trim removed 7 bases at V and 2 bases at J, leaving 8 bases unmatched. CDR3 DNA: TGTGCCAGCACCTCCGGGACTAGCGCACCCTACGAGCAGTACTTC. Amino acid sequence: CASTSGTSAPYEQYF.